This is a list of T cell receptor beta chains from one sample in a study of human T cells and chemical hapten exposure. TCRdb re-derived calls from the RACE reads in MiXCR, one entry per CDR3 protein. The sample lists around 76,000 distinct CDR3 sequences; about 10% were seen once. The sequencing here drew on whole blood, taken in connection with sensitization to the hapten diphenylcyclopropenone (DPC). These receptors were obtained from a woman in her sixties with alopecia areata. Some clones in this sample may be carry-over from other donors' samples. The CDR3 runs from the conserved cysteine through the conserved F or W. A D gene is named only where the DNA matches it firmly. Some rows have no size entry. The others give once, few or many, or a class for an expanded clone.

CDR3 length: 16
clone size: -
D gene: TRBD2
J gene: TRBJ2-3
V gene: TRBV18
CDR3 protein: CASSPNSGGASHTQYF
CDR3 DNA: TGTGCCAGCTCACCGAATAGCGGGGGGGCCTCCCATACGCAGTATTTT

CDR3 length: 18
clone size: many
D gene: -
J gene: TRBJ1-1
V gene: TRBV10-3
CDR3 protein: CAISVSWTSPNMNTEAFF
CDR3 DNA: TGTGCCATCAGTGTCTCTTGGACATCGCCAAATATGAACACTGAAGCTTTCTTT

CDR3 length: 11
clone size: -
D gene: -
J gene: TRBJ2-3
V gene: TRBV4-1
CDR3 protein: CASSREDTQYF
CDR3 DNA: TGCGCCAGCAGTCGCGAAGATACGCAGTATTTT

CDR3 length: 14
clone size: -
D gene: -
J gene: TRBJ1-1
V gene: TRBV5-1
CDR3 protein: CASSLGGANTEAFF
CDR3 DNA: TGCGCCAGCAGCTTAGGGGGAGCGAACACTGAAGCTTTCTTT

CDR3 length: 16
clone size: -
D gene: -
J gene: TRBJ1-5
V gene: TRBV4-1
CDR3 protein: CASSQRDYSFNQPQHF
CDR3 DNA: TGCGCCAGCAGCCAAAGAGATTACAGTTTCAATCAGCCCCAGCATTTT

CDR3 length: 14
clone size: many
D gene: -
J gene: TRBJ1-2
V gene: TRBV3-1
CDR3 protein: CASSPTGGRNGYTF
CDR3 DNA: TGTGCCAGCAGCCCCACCGGCGGGAGGAATGGCTACACCTTC

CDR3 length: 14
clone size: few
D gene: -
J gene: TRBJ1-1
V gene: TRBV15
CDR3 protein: CATSRRDILPEAFF
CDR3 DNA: TGTGCCACCAGCAGGCGGGACATCCTTCCTGAAGCTTTCTTT

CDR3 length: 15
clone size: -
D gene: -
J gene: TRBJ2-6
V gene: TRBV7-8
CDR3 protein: CASTPLGAGANVLTF
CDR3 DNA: TGTGCCAGCACCCCCCTAGGGGCTGGGGCCAACGTCCTGACTTTC

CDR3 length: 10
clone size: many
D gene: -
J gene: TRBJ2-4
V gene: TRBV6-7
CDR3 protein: CASTKNIQYF
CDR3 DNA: TGTGCCAGCACTAAAAACATTCAGTACTTC

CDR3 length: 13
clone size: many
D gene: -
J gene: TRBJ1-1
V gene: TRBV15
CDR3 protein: CATSRQGSTEAFF
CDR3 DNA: TGTGCCACCAGCAGACAGGGTTCCACTGAAGCTTTCTTT

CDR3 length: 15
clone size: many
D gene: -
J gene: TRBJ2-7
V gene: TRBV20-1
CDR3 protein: CSARAPTGLSYEQYF
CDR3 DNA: TGCAGTGCTAGGGCCCCGACAGGACTATCCTACGAGCAGTACTTC

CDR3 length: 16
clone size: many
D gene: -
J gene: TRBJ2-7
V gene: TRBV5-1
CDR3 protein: CASSLAERGSHYEQYF
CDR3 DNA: TGCGCCAGCAGCTTGGCCGAACGGGGGAGCCACTACGAGCAGTACTTC

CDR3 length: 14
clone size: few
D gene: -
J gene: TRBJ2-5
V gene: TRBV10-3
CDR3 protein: CAISESGTQETQYF
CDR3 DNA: TGTGCCATCAGTGAGTCGGGGACCCAAGAGACCCAGTACTTC

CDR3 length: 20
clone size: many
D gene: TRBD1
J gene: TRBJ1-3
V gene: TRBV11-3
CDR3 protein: CASSSPPPTPGQGVGNTIYF
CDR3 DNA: TGTGCCAGCAGCTCCCCACCTCCGACTCCGGGACAGGGGGTTGGAAACACCATATATTTT

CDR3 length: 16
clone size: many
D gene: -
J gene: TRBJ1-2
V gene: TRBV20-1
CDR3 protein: CSASYNWKKGNYGYTF
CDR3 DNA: TGCAGTGCTAGCTACAACTGGAAAAAAGGAAACTATGGCTACACCTTC

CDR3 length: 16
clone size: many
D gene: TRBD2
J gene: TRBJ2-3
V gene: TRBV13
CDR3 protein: CASSLRGGLEADTQYF
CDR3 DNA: TGTGCCAGCAGCTTGAGGGGAGGGCTCGAGGCAGATACGCAGTATTTT

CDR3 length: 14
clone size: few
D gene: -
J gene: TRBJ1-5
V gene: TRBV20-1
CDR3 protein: CSASLRGSNQPQHF
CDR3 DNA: TGCAGTGCTAGCCTGAGAGGTAGCAATCAGCCCCAGCATTTT

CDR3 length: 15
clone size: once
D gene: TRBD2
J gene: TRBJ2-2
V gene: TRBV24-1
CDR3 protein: CATSTPTSDTGELFF
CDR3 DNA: TGTGCCACCAGTACGCCGACTAGCGACACCGGGGAGCTGTTTTTT

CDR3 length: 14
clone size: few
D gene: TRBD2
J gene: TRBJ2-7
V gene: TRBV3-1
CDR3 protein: CASRQSGGAYEQYF
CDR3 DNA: TGTGCCAGCAGACAGAGCGGGGGGGCATACGAGCAGTACTTC

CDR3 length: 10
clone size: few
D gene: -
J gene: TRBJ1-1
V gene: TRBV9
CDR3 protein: CASGDFGAFF
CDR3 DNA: TGTGCCAGTGGGGATTTTGGAGCTTTCTTT

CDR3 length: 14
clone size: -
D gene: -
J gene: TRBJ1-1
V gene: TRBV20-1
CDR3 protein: CSARKRVLNTEAFF
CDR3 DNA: TGCAGTGCCCGAAAGAGGGTATTGAACACTGAAGCTTTCTTT

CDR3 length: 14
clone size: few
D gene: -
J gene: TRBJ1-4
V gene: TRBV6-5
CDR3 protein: CANSYDGYNEKLFF
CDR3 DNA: TGTGCCAACAGTTATGACGGATATAATGAAAAACTGTTTTTT

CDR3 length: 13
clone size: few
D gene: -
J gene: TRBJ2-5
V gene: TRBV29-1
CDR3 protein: CSARTQVQETQYF
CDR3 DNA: TGCAGCGCCCGAACTCAAGTCCAAGAGACCCAGTACTTC

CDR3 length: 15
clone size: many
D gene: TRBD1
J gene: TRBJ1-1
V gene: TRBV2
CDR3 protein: CASSAGTAKNTEAFF
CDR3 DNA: TGTGCCAGCAGTGCCGGGACAGCGAAGAACACTGAAGCTTTCTTT

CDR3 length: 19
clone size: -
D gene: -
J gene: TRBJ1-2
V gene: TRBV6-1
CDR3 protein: CASSPRSLGHGEPNYGYTF
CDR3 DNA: TGTGCCAGCAGTCCCCGGAGCCTTGGACACGGAGAACCTAACTATGGCTACACCTTC

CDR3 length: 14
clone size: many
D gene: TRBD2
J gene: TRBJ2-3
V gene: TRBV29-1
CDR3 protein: CSALAGGPADTQYF
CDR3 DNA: TGCAGCGCTCTAGCGGGGGGGCCGGCGGATACGCAGTATTTT

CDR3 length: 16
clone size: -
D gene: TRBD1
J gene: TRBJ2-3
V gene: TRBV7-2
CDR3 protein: CASSLWDRGNIDTQYF
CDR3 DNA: TGTGCCAGCAGCCTTTGGGACAGGGGGAATATTGATACGCAGTATTTT

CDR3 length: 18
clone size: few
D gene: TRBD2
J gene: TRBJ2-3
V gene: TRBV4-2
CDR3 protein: CASSQVTAGGTSTDTQYF
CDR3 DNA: TGTGCCAGCAGCCAAGTCACAGCGGGGGGGACTAGCACAGATACGCAGTATTTT